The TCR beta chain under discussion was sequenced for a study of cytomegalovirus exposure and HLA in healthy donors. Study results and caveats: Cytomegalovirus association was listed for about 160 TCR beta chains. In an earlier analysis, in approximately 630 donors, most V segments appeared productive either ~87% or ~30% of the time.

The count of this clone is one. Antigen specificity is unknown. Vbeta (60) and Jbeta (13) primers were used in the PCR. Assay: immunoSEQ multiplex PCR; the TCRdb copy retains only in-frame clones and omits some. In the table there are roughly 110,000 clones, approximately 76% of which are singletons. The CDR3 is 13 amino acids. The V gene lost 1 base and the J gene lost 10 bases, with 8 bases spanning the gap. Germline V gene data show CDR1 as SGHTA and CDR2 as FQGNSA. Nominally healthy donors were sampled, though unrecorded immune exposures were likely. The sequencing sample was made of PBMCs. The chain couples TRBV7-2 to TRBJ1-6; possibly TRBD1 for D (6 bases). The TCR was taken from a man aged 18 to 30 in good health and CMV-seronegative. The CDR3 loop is CASSLGGQSPLHF. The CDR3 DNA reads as TGTGCCAGCAGCTTAGGGGGGCAGTCACCCCTCCACTTT.